These 30 T cell receptor beta chains were all obtained from the same sample, sequenced in a study of blood T cells in healthy people across ages. It was with a sample-barcoded 5' primer and a J-beta primer mix that a second PCR of about 6 to 11 cycles was run. TCRdb recomputed calls from the 5' RACE reads with MiXCR, one row per CDR3 protein. The sample yields about 1,000,000 distinct CDR3 sequences, 40% to 55% seen once. The sequenced sample was blood. The source is a woman aged 55-70 years in good health.

The chain employs TRBV21-1 and TRBJ2-1; the listed D gene, TRBD2, was not tested against the DNA. TRBV21-1 is a recognized pseudogene. The CDR3 sequence is 19 residues long. The CDR3 bases are TGTGCCAGCAGCAAAGACTCTGCTAGCGGGATCAGCTCCTACAATGAGCAGTTCTTC. Amino acid sequence: CASSKDSASGISSYNEQFF.

The chain couples TRBV12-3 or TRBV12-4 to TRBJ2-7; possibly TRBD1 for D (6 bases). V lost 6 bases and J 0 bases, leaving 24 bases between the germline ends. The CDR3 extends over 18 amino acids. The CDR3 DNA reads TGTGCCAGCAGCCTTGGGGGCGCGTCGTCCTCCAGCTCCTACGAGCAGTACTTC. This translates into CASSLGGASSSSSYEQYF.

This chain connects TRBV20-1 to TRBJ1-6; D remains unclear. The CDR3 covers 14 residues. Trimming took 3 bases from V and 0 from J, leaving 6 bases between them. CDR1 and CDR2 from the germline V gene are DFQATT and SNEGSKA (reference sequence). The CDR3 nucleotides are TGCAGTGCTAGTGGCAGCTCCTATAATTCACCCCTCCACTTT. It is translated as CSASGSSYNSPLHF.

The gene calls are TRBV19 and TRBJ2-1; TRBD1 agrees at 9 bases. Germline trimming cut 9 bases from V and 1 base from J; bases unmatched to any gene: 7. The CDR3 runs to 15 residues. Germline V gene data show CDR1 as LNHDA and CDR2 as SQIVND (reference sequence). CDR3 coding DNA: TGTGCCAGAGCTTACAGGGGGCATTCCTACAATGAGCAGTTCTTC. As protein: CARAYRGHSYNEQFF.

This clonotype was recorded a few times. This chain joins TRBV9 and TRBJ2-4, with 11 bases identical to TRBD1. Per germline, CDR1 SGDLS and CDR2 YYNGEE. With 7 bases clipped from V and 8 bases from J, the junction kept 2 bases outside the gene matches. The CDR3 covers 12 residues. The chain's CDR3 is CASGTGGDIQYF. The CDR3, as DNA: TGTGCCAGCGGGACAGGGGGTGACATTCAGTACTTC.

This rearrangement joins TRBV4-1 to TRBJ2-1; 10 bases map to TRBD2. The CDR3 covers 15 residues. CDR1 and CDR2 (germline): MGHRA, YSYEKL. J lost 8 bases, V lost 2 bases, and 6 bases had no gene match. The CDR3 spells CASSQLAGVSDEQFF. In DNA form, the CDR3 reads TGCGCCAGCAGCCAACTAGCGGGAGTATCTGATGAGCAGTTCTTC.

This chain uses TRBV27 with TRBJ2-7; TRBD1 matches at 9 bases. The J segment lost 2 bases and the V segment lost 6 bases, leaving 14 bases of the junction unmatched. The CDR3 totals 17 residues. Germline lookup yields CDR1 MNHEY and CDR2 SMNVEV (reference sequence). The CDR3 DNA reads as TGTGCCAGCAGCGGACGTAGGACAGGGGTTCCCCCCTACGAGCAGTACTTC. Translated, it gives CASSGRRTGVPPYEQYF.

For this clonotype: A read error may account for a junction end that differs from germline. This chain links TRBV28 with TRBJ2-3, with D unresolved. Germline V gene data show CDR1 as MDHEN and CDR2 as SYDVKM. The CDR3 has 13 residues. CDR3 residues: CASGLGDADTQYF. The CDR3 DNA follows: TGTGCCAGCGGTTTAGGCGATGCAGATACGCAGTATTTT.

This clonotype was counted a few times. The CDR3 region is CASSSQYIQYF. The CDR3 nucleotides read TGTGCCAGCAGTTCACAGTACATTCAGTACTTC. The chain is built from TRBV12-3 or TRBV12-4 and TRBJ2-4, with D unresolved. V dropped 4 bases and J dropped 8 bases, with 6 bases sitting between them. The CDR3 length is 11 residues.

The chain joins TRBV6-1 to TRBJ1-2; unclear D gene. This CDR3 contains 12 residues. Germline CDR1 is MNHNS and CDR2 is SASEGT. Deletions cut 1 base from V and 8 bases from J, with 8 bases between. The DNA of the CDR3 is TGTGCCAGCAGTGAAGGACTGCGAGGCTACACCTTC. Its protein is CASSEGLRGYTF.

This clonotype was counted a few times. V gene TRBV6-6 combines with J gene TRBJ2-4, with 9 bases fitting TRBD2. The DNA end favors TRBJ2-7, so the J call may be wrong. Germline CDR1 reads MNHNY; CDR2 reads SVGAGI (reference sequence). This CDR3 contains 16 residues. The CDR3 DNA reads TGTGCCAGCAGTTACGGGGGCGGGAGGGGATCCTACGAGCAGTACTTC. As protein: CASSYGGGRGSYEQYF.

This chain connects TRBV4-1 to TRBJ2-3; TRBD2 agrees at 9 bases. The CDR3 is 17 amino acids. CDR1 MGHRA and CDR2 YSYEKL come from the germline V gene. With 0 bases clipped from V and 2 bases from J, the junction kept 6 bases outside the gene matches. The CDR3 here is CASSQDIASGVTDTQYF. In DNA, the CDR3 is TGCGCCAGCAGCCAAGATATTGCTAGCGGGGTCACAGATACGCAGTATTTT.

The chain uses TRBV11-2 and TRBJ2-4, with TRBD2 matching 7 bases. CDR3 length: 17 residues. In germline, CDR1 is SGHAT, CDR2 FQNNGV. With 0 bases clipped from V and 0 bases from J, the junction kept 5 bases outside the gene matches. CDR3 region: CASSLDRGGVAKNIQYF. For the CDR3, the DNA is TGTGCCAGCAGCTTAGATCGTGGGGGGGTAGCCAAAAACATTCAGTACTTC.

The gene calls are TRBV14 and TRBJ2-5; D is unresolved. This CDR3 spans 12 amino acids. V dropped 6 bases and J dropped 0 bases, with 5 bases sitting between them. CDR1 is SGHDN, CDR2 FVKESK, per germline. As DNA, the CDR3 is TGTGCCAGCAGGAGGAACCAAGAGACCCAGTACTTC. Encoded protein: CASRRNQETQYF.

For this clonotype: One end of the junction varies from germline; a read error may be responsible. The rearrangement uses TRBV2 and TRBJ1-4, with TRBD1 identical over 10 bases. CDR3 size: 13 residues. Germline lookup yields CDR1 SNHLY and CDR2 FYNNEI. The CDR3 reads CAGRGQGSEKLFF. CDR3 nucleotide sequence: TGTGCCGGCAGGGGACAGGGGAGCGAAAAACTGTTTTTT.

The chain joins TRBV13 to TRBJ2-1; 9 bases are a match to TRBD2. J was trimmed by 6 bases and V by 1 base; bases with no gene match: 7. Germline-derived CDR1 and CDR2 are PRHDT and FYEKMQ (reference sequence). CDR3 length: 16 residues. The CDR3 region has the DNA TGTGCCAGCAGCTTAGCGCTAGCGGGGACTGGCAATGAGCAGTTCTTC. Its translation is CASSLALAGTGNEQFF.

This clonotype was counted only a few times. The chain links TRBV12-3 or TRBV12-4 to TRBJ2-7; 9 nucleotides align to TRBD1. V was pared by 7 bases and J by 1 base, with 5 bases of the junction left unmatched. The CDR3 is made up of 14 amino acids. The CDR3 loop is CASTPDRGSYEQYF. CDR3 sequence (DNA): TGTGCCAGCACACCGGACAGGGGATCCTACGAGCAGTACTTC.

The J gene is TRBJ2-5, the V gene TRBV7-2; TRBD2 is a possible D gene (5 bases). CDR3 length: 16 residues. In germline, CDR1 is SGHTA, CDR2 FQGNSA. Between the trimmed V and J ends, which lost 1 base and 5 bases, there was a span of 17 bases. CDR3 amino acids: CASSLVPSPTRETQYF. DNA of the CDR3: TGTGCCAGCAGCTTAGTTCCTAGCCCTACGAGGGAGACCCAGTACTTC. Together with reference TRBV7-2 and TRBJ2-5, the CDR3 gives the full variable domain: GAGVSQSPSNKVTEKGKDVELRCDPISGHTALYWYRQSLGQGLEFLIYFQGNSAPDKSGLPSDRFSAERTGGSVSTLTIQRTQQEDSAVYLCASSLVPSPTRETQYFGPGTRLLVL.

As regards this clonotype: The junction departs from the called germline gene at one end, perhaps through a read error. Here the CDR3 DNA reads TGTACCAGCAGCCCCGGGGAGACCCAGTACTTC. Its protein product is CTSSPGETQYF. The chain is built from TRBV6-2 or TRBV6-3 and TRBJ2-5, with D hard to call. The CDR3 contains 11 residues. The germline V gene has CDR1 MNHEY and CDR2 SVGEGT.

The chain carries TRBV20-1 and TRBJ1-6; possibly TRBD1 for D (6 bases). Germline V gene lookup returns CDR1 DFQATT and CDR2 SNEGSKA (reference sequence). This CDR3 region has 15 residues. V lost 5 bases and J 10 bases, leaving 21 bases between the germline ends. The CDR3 region is CSAPLGTGKGSPLHF. As DNA, the CDR3 is TGCAGTGCTCCCTTGGGAACAGGGAAAGGATCACCCCTCCACTTT.

This chain connects TRBV7-8 to TRBJ2-1, with 11 bases fitting TRBD2. The CDR3 loop spans 15 amino acids. CDR1 and CDR2 from the germline V gene are SGHVS and FQNEAQ. J lost 4 bases, V lost 4 bases, and 3 bases had no gene match. CDR3 residues: CASSSTSGKYNEQFF. Here the CDR3 DNA reads TGTGCCAGCAGCTCGACTAGCGGGAAGTACAATGAGCAGTTCTTC.

This clonotype appeared once. The chain couples TRBV18 to TRBJ1-6, with D hard to call. The CDR3 extends over 16 amino acids. Between the trimmed V and J ends, which lost 6 bases and 3 bases, there was a span of 15 bases. Germline assignment: CDR1 KGHSH and CDR2 LQKENI. CDR3 amino acids: CASSQDQLDYNSPLHF. DNA for the CDR3: TGTGCCAGCTCGCAGGACCAGCTCGACTATAATTCACCCCTCCACTTT.

The chain employs TRBV2 and TRBJ1-2; the D gene is possibly TRBD1 (5 bases). The CDR3 is 14 amino acids. Trimming pared 9 bases from V and 3 bases from J, leaving 17 bases between. Germline V lookup: CDR1 SNHLY, CDR2 FYNNEI. For the CDR3, the DNA is TGTGCCAGTAGCAAGGACGGGGGAGACTATGGCTACACCTTC. This codes for CASSKDGGDYGYTF.

This clonotype was counted only a few times. The chain links TRBV11-2 to TRBJ1-2; 8 bases fit TRBD1. CDR1 SGHAT and CDR2 FQNNGV come from the germline V gene. The CDR3 consists of 15 residues. The J segment lost 2 bases and the V segment lost 5 bases, leaving 7 bases of the junction unmatched. The CDR3 coding sequence is TGTGCCAGCAGCCCAACAAACAGGGGGAACTATGGCTACACCTTC. It translates to CASSPTNRGNYGYTF. The whole variable domain, remainder taken from reference TRBV11-2 and TRBJ1-2, is EAGVAQSPRYKIIEKRQSVAFWCNPISGHATLYWYQQILGQGPKLLIQFQNNGVVDDSQLPKDRFSAERLKGVDSTLKIQPAKLEDSAVYLCASSPTNRGNYGYTFGSGTRLTVV.

V gene TRBV7-9 combines with J gene TRBJ2-3; D is undetermined. The CDR3 runs 14 residues. Per germline, CDR1 SEHNR and CDR2 FQNEAQ (reference sequence). The ends were cut back, 0 bases at V and 6 bases at J, with 10 bases in the middle. CDR3 loop: CASSLAVIGDTQYF. As DNA, the CDR3 is TGTGCCAGCAGCTTAGCGGTGATTGGTGATACGCAGTATTTT.

The gene calls are TRBV28 and TRBJ2-7; 9 bases match TRBD1. Trimming took 3 bases from V and 0 from J; bases not matched to a gene: 18. Germline CDR1 MDHEN, CDR2 SYDVKM. CDR3 size: 20 residues. The CDR3 spells CASSFSRGQGRARVSYEQYF. CDR3 nucleotide sequence: TGTGCCAGCAGTTTTTCCCGGGGACAGGGAAGGGCCCGTGTCTCCTACGAGCAGTACTTC.

This clonotype was seen a handful of times. The V call is TRBV29-1, the J call TRBJ2-7; D assignment may be TRBD1 or TRBD2 (5 bases each). Germline V lookup: CDR1 SQVTM, CDR2 ANQGSEA. The CDR3 extends over 15 amino acids. V shed 4 bases and J shed 5 bases, with 21 bases lying between them. The DNA of the CDR3 is TGCAGCGTTGTAGGAGGTGACACCCTCAGGGACGAGCAGTACTTC. Its translation: CSVVGGDTLRDEQYF.

The V call is TRBV6-2 or TRBV6-3, the J call TRBJ1-5; D unclear. CDR1 is MNHEY and CDR2 is SVGEGT in the germline V gene. Deletions cut 1 base from V and 7 bases from J, with 14 bases between. The CDR3 spans 15 residues. CDR3 DNA sequence: TGTGCCAGCAGTTACTGGGTGTCGGAAGTACAGCCCCAGCATTTT. This sequence encodes CASSYWVSEVQPQHF.

The chain uses TRBV6-6 and TRBJ2-1, with D tentatively TRBD1 (8 bases). The germline V gene encodes CDR1 MNHNY and CDR2 SVGAGI (reference sequence). The ends were cut back, 6 bases at V and 6 bases at J, with 18 bases in the middle. This CDR3 is 15 amino acids long. CDR3 DNA sequence: TGTGCCAGCAGGGGAATGACAGGGGAGGGCAATGAGCAGTTCTTC. Its translation: CASRGMTGEGNEQFF.

The V and J genes are TRBV20-1 and TRBJ2-1; perhaps TRBD2 as D (5 bases). Germline values: CDR1 DFQATT, CDR2 SNEGSKA (reference sequence). The length of the CDR3 is 17 residues. With 0 bases removed from V and 7 bases from J, the gap between germline ends came to 22 bases. CDR3 DNA: TGCAGTGCTAGAGATCCTTTGGTAGGGTACTCGGGGAATGAGCAGTTCTTC. Translated: CSARDPLVGYSGNEQFF.